What follows describes a single T cell receptor (beta chain). Its antigen is unknown. These data are taken from a study of T cell responses to AZD1222 COVID-19 vaccine. General study results and limits: Two doses of AZD1222 preceded a rise in Spike-specific TCR breadth and depth.

It was second doses at about 4 or about 12 weeks that were pooled. V gave up 3 bases and J gave up 8 bases, with 11 bases separating them. The CDR3 has 14 residues. Looked up from germline, CDR1 is LNHDA and CDR2 is SQIVND (reference sequence). Repertoires were generated with immunoSEQ multiplex PCR, while TCRdb's copy carries only in-frame clones and drops some. This table holds fewer than 200,000 clones, approximately 94% found once. The clonotype comes from an adult who received the AZD1222 COVID-19 vaccine. The V gene is TRBV19, the J gene TRBJ1-6; tentatively, D is TRBD1 (5 bases). The source was peripheral blood, collected 28 days after the second AZD1222 dose. The CDR3 here is CASSMTVRDSPLHF. CDR3 DNA: TGTGCCAGTAGTATGACAGTTCGAGATTCACCCCTCCACTTT.